This TCR beta chain comes out of a study of regulatory T cells in long-lasting Graves disease. Study observations and caveats: Persistent cases favored TRBV28, TRBJ1-2 and TRBJ2-5.

Time point indicated: newly diagnosed GD, antithyroid drugs for less than 3 months. Isolated PBMC RNA provided the starting material for the TCR library. The peripheral blood volume drawn was 7 to 10 milliliters, and it was collected into EDTA tubes. The V gene's germline CDR1 is SQVTM and CDR2 ANQGSEA. There are 12 residues in the CDR3. V was shortened by 2 bases and J by 8 bases, with 10 bases between the two germline ends. As concerns this clonotype: Its matching antigen is unknown.

CDR3 regions were amplified by Arm-PCR using iRepertoire HTBI primers to build TCR beta libraries. From the multiplex PCR reads, TCRdb called clonotypes with MiXCR, one entry per CDR3 protein. In the table there are 360,000 or so distinct CDR3 sequences, 15% to 20% of which are singletons. The data were also submitted as part of a second study, on T cells in Graves' hyperthyroidism and ophthalmopathy. This second study notes: In the first-round RT-PCR of the TCR CDR3, the HTBI primer set was used. With a median lead of approximately six months before onset, the model predicted ophthalmopathy.

The material sequenced was peripheral blood mononuclear cells (PBMCs), taken at new diagnosis, from a patient treated with antithyroid drugs. The clonotype originates from a woman aged 18 to 35 with Graves disease. The V call is TRBV29-1, the J call TRBJ2-1; D is unclear. The CDR3 bases are TGCAGCGTTGAACCCCAGGCGGATGAGCAGTTCTTC. This sequence encodes CSVEPQADEQFF.